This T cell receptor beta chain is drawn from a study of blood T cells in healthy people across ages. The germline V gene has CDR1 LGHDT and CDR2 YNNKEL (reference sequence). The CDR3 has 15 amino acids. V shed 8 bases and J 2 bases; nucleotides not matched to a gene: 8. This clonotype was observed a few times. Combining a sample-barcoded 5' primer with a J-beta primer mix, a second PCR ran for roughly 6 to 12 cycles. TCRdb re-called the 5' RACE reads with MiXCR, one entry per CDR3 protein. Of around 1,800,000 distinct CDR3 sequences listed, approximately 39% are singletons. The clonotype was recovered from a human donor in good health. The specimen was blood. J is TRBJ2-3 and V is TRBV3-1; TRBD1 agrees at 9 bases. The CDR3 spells CASARDRDFTDTQYF. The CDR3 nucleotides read TGTGCCAGCGCCCGGGACAGGGATTTCACAGATACGCAGTATTTT.